Listed below are T cell receptor beta chains from one sample, sequenced in a study of beta chain features in type 1 diabetes. The repertoire was sequenced with immunoSEQ multiplex PCR; TCRdb's copy has only in-frame clones and lacks some. The sample comprises around 53,000 clones, 55% to 70% of which are singletons, and 0.29% rests with the top ten. The sequenced sample was stem cell memory CD4+ T cells from blood. Every receptor here comes from a woman in her twenties or thirties with type 1 diabetes. The CDR3 runs from the conserved cysteine through the conserved F or W. The D gene is left open where the match is weak. Where a row states a size, it is once, few, many or the class of an expanded clone; other rows omit it.

j_gene: TRBJ2-5; d_gene: TRBD1; abundance: -; v_gene: TRBV5-1; CDR3aa: CASSLATGGSQETQYF; CDR3nt: TGCGCCAGCAGCTTGGCAACAGGGGGATCCCAAGAGACCCAGTACTTC
j_gene: TRBJ2-7; d_gene: -; abundance: -; v_gene: TRBV7-7; CDR3aa: CASSTGQWFSEQYF; CDR3nt: TGTGCTAGCAGCACCGGACAGTGGTTTTCCGAGCAGTACTTC
j_gene: TRBJ2-5; d_gene: TRBD2; abundance: -; v_gene: TRBV28; CDR3aa: CASRHPGLAGVETQYF; CDR3nt: TGTGCCAGCCGCCACCCTGGACTAGCGGGAGTAGAGACCCAGTACTTC
j_gene: TRBJ2-5; d_gene: TRBD1; abundance: -; v_gene: TRBV7-3; CDR3aa: CASSPTGGGETQYF; CDR3nt: TGTGCCAGCAGTCCAACAGGGGGCGGAGAGACCCAGTACTTC
j_gene: TRBJ2-1; d_gene: TRBD1; abundance: few; v_gene: TRBV7-3; CDR3aa: CASSLGQGAYEQFF; CDR3nt: TGTGCCAGCAGCTTGGGACAGGGGGCGTATGAGCAGTTCTTC
j_gene: TRBJ2-5; d_gene: TRBD2; abundance: -; v_gene: TRBV28; CDR3aa: CASRSQREGQETQYF; CDR3nt: TGTGCCAGCAGGTCCCAGCGGGAGGGCCAAGAGACCCAGTACTTC
j_gene: TRBJ2-1; d_gene: TRBD2; abundance: once; v_gene: TRBV5-1; CDR3aa: CASSFMSGTYNEQFF; CDR3nt: TGCGCCAGCAGCTTTATGAGCGGGACCTACAATGAGCAGTTCTTC
j_gene: TRBJ1-2; d_gene: TRBD1; abundance: few; v_gene: TRBV2; CDR3aa: CASSDGLAGGNYGYTF; CDR3nt: TGTGCCAGCAGTGACGGGCTGGCAGGGGGCAACTATGGCTACACCTTC
j_gene: TRBJ1-4; d_gene: -; abundance: -; v_gene: TRBV7-9; CDR3aa: CASGGTVEKLFF; CDR3nt: TGTGCCAGCGGCGGGACGGTTGAAAAACTGTTTTTT
j_gene: TRBJ1-2; d_gene: -; abundance: -; v_gene: TRBV18; CDR3aa: CASSPSPGGGYTF; CDR3nt: TGTGCCAGCTCACCATCGCCCGGAGGAGGCTACACCTTC
j_gene: TRBJ2-4; d_gene: -; abundance: -; v_gene: TRBV28; CDR3aa: CASSLSSTEGLAKNIQYF; CDR3nt: TGTGCCAGCAGTTTAAGTTCAACGGAGGGGCTAGCCAAAAACATTCAGTACTTC
j_gene: TRBJ1-5; d_gene: -; abundance: -; v_gene: TRBV4-1; CDR3aa: CASSQSPGTHHQPQHF; CDR3nt: TGCGCCAGCAGCCAGAGCCCCGGGACACATCACCAGCCCCAGCATTTT
j_gene: TRBJ2-2; d_gene: TRBD1; abundance: few; v_gene: TRBV7-3; CDR3aa: CASSPRQGTNTGELFF; CDR3nt: TGTGCCAGCAGCCCCCGACAGGGCACTAACACCGGGGAGCTGTTTTTT
j_gene: TRBJ2-1; d_gene: TRBD2; abundance: few; v_gene: TRBV7-9; CDR3aa: CASSLGLAGRHEQFF; CDR3nt: TGTGCCAGCAGCTTGGGACTAGCGGGAAGGCATGAGCAGTTCTTC
j_gene: TRBJ2-1; d_gene: -; abundance: -; v_gene: TRBV2; CDR3aa: CASREGLSELYNEQFF; CDR3nt: TGTGCCAGCAGGGAGGGATTATCGGAATTGTACAATGAGCAGTTCTTC
j_gene: TRBJ2-2; d_gene: TRBD2; abundance: -; v_gene: TRBV15; CDR3aa: CATSREGLGGTGELFF; CDR3nt: TGTGCCACCAGCAGAGAAGGACTAGGCGGCACCGGGGAGCTGTTTTTT
j_gene: TRBJ1-2; d_gene: -; abundance: -; v_gene: TRBV9; CDR3aa: CASSTQTDFSNYGYTF; CDR3nt: TGTGCCAGCAGCACCCAGACAGACTTTTCTAACTATGGCTACACCTTC
j_gene: TRBJ2-5; d_gene: TRBD2; abundance: -; v_gene: TRBV9; CDR3aa: CASSVGLAEETQYF; CDR3nt: TGTGCCAGCAGCGTAGGGCTAGCGGAAGAGACCCAGTACTTC
j_gene: TRBJ2-1; d_gene: TRBD2; abundance: -; v_gene: TRBV10-3; CDR3aa: CAISPILTGTSGTPSSYNEQFF; CDR3nt: TGTGCCATCAGCCCAATTCTCACCGGGACTAGCGGGACTCCGAGCTCCTACAATGAGCAGTTCTTC
j_gene: TRBJ2-7; d_gene: TRBD2; abundance: -; v_gene: TRBV7-2; CDR3aa: CASSPYGRAVEQYF; CDR3nt: TGTGCCAGCAGCCCCTACGGGAGGGCCGTCGAGCAGTACTTC
j_gene: TRBJ1-1; d_gene: -; abundance: -; v_gene: TRBV14; CDR3aa: CASSPGFYTEAFF; CDR3nt: TGTGCCAGCAGCCCGGGGTTCTATACTGAAGCTTTCTTT
j_gene: TRBJ1-5; d_gene: TRBD1; abundance: -; v_gene: TRBV19; CDR3aa: CASSPGQYSNQPQHF; CDR3nt: TGTGCCAGTAGCCCGGGACAGTACTCGAATCAGCCCCAGCATTTT
j_gene: TRBJ2-7; d_gene: -; abundance: -; v_gene: TRBV28; CDR3aa: CASSLTSKHFEQYF; CDR3nt: TGTGCCAGCAGTTTGACTAGTAAGCATTTCGAGCAGTACTTC
j_gene: TRBJ2-3; d_gene: TRBD2; abundance: -; v_gene: TRBV19; CDR3aa: CASSMGTSGSTDTQYF; CDR3nt: TGTGCCAGTAGTATGGGGACTAGCGGGAGCACAGATACGCAGTATTTT
j_gene: TRBJ2-3; d_gene: -; abundance: few; v_gene: TRBV2; CDR3aa: CASSYYGQDTQYF; CDR3nt: TGTGCCAGCAGTTACTACGGACAGGATACGCAGTATTTT
j_gene: TRBJ2-2; d_gene: -; abundance: few; v_gene: TRBV7-9; CDR3aa: CASSLILTGELFF; CDR3nt: TGTGCCAGCAGCTTAATCCTCACCGGGGAGCTGTTTTTT
j_gene: TRBJ2-7; d_gene: -; abundance: -; v_gene: TRBV11-3; CDR3aa: CASSSQQIAVYEQYF; CDR3nt: TGTGCCAGCAGCTCACAGCAAATAGCGGTGTACGAGCAGTACTTC
j_gene: TRBJ2-3; d_gene: TRBD2; abundance: -; v_gene: TRBV5-4; CDR3aa: CASSLQRDTDTQYF; CDR3nt: TGTGCCAGCAGCTTACAGCGGGACACAGATACGCAGTATTTT
j_gene: TRBJ1-2; d_gene: -; abundance: -; v_gene: TRBV10-3; CDR3aa: CAIRNTGNGGYTF; CDR3nt: TGTGCCATCAGGAATACAGGGAATGGTGGCTACACCTTC
j_gene: TRBJ1-1; d_gene: TRBD1; abundance: -; v_gene: TRBV13; CDR3aa: CASKLLGDREAFF; CDR3nt: TGTGCCAGCAAGCTCTTAGGGGACAGGGAGGCTTTCTTT
j_gene: TRBJ2-1; d_gene: TRBD1; abundance: -; v_gene: TRBV18; CDR3aa: CASSPVTDRGFGQFF; CDR3nt: TGTGCCAGCTCACCTGTGACTGACAGGGGTTTTGGGCAGTTCTTC
j_gene: TRBJ1-2; d_gene: TRBD1; abundance: few; v_gene: TRBV11-2; CDR3aa: CASSLEPGTVYGYTF; CDR3nt: TGTGCCAGCAGCTTAGAGCCCGGGACAGTGTATGGCTACACCTTC
j_gene: TRBJ1-5; d_gene: TRBD1; abundance: -; v_gene: TRBV9; CDR3aa: CASNRGGGSNQPQHF; CDR3nt: TGTGCCAGCAACAGGGGAGGAGGTAGCAATCAGCCCCAGCATTTT
j_gene: TRBJ2-3; d_gene: TRBD1; abundance: -; v_gene: TRBV19; CDR3aa: CASSQDRGLTDTQYF; CDR3nt: TGTGCCAGTAGTCAGGACAGGGGGCTCACAGATACGCAGTATTTT
j_gene: TRBJ2-3; d_gene: -; abundance: -; v_gene: TRBV4-1; CDR3aa: CASSQQWASTDTQYF; CDR3nt: TGCGCCAGCAGCCAACAGTGGGCTAGCACAGATACGCAGTATTTT
j_gene: TRBJ2-7; d_gene: TRBD2; abundance: -; v_gene: TRBV7-9; CDR3aa: CASSVSGLSYEQYF; CDR3nt: TGTGCCAGCAGCGTTAGCGGGCTTTCCTACGAGCAGTACTTC
j_gene: TRBJ1-2; d_gene: -; abundance: -; v_gene: TRBV7-9; CDR3aa: CASSVGGGYGYTF; CDR3nt: TGTGCCAGCAGCGTGGGTGGCGGCTATGGCTACACCTTC
j_gene: TRBJ2-4; d_gene: TRBD2; abundance: few; v_gene: TRBV14; CDR3aa: CASSQDGLAGTKNIQYF; CDR3nt: TGTGCCAGCAGCCAAGACGGACTAGCGGGAACCAAAAACATTCAGTACTTC
j_gene: TRBJ1-5; d_gene: -; abundance: -; v_gene: TRBV19; CDR3aa: CASSGAATNQPQHF; CDR3nt: TGTGCCAGTAGTGGAGCCGCTACCAATCAGCCCCAGCATTTT
j_gene: TRBJ2-5; d_gene: TRBD2; abundance: -; v_gene: TRBV7-8; CDR3aa: CASSLEPHGRETQYF; CDR3nt: TGTGCCAGCAGCTTAGAACCCCACGGGAGGGAGACCCAGTACTTC
j_gene: TRBJ2-1; d_gene: TRBD1; abundance: once; v_gene: TRBV30; CDR3aa: CAWSEGQGTLNEQFF; CDR3nt: TGTGCCTGGAGTGAGGGACAGGGGACGCTCAATGAGCAGTTCTTC
j_gene: TRBJ2-5; d_gene: -; abundance: -; v_gene: TRBV9; CDR3aa: CASSVEGLGAETQYF; CDR3nt: TGTGCCAGCAGCGTAGAGGGACTGGGCGCGGAGACCCAGTACTTC
j_gene: TRBJ2-1; d_gene: TRBD2; abundance: -; v_gene: TRBV28; CDR3aa: CASLQLAGGMSAYNEQFF; CDR3nt: TGTGCCAGCCTGCAACTAGCGGGAGGGATGAGCGCCTACAATGAGCAGTTCTTC
j_gene: TRBJ2-3; d_gene: TRBD2; abundance: -; v_gene: TRBV18; CDR3aa: CASSPLAGVSTDTQYF; CDR3nt: TGTGCCAGCTCACCACTAGCGGGAGTTAGCACAGATACGCAGTATTTT
j_gene: TRBJ1-1; d_gene: -; abundance: -; v_gene: TRBV5-1; CDR3aa: CASKEWTETEAFF; CDR3nt: TGCGCCAGCAAGGAGTGGACAGAAACTGAAGCTTTCTTT
j_gene: TRBJ2-1; d_gene: TRBD2; abundance: -; v_gene: TRBV5-4; CDR3aa: CASSDSGLAGYNEQFF; CDR3nt: TGTGCCAGCAGCGATTCGGGACTAGCTGGATACAATGAGCAGTTCTTC
j_gene: TRBJ2-1; d_gene: -; abundance: -; v_gene: TRBV9; CDR3aa: CASKGGDYNEQFF; CDR3nt: TGTGCCAGCAAAGGGGGGGACTACAATGAGCAGTTCTTC
j_gene: TRBJ2-7; d_gene: -; abundance: few; v_gene: TRBV28; CDR3aa: CASSPVTAAQYF; CDR3nt: TGTGCCAGCAGCCCCGTGACGGCGGCGCAGTACTTC
j_gene: TRBJ2-5; d_gene: -; abundance: -; v_gene: TRBV2; CDR3aa: CASSEERGETQYF; CDR3nt: TGTGCCAGCAGTGAGGAGCGCGGGGAGACCCAGTACTTC